There are a few counts of the clone carrying this T cell receptor (beta chain). The antigen remains undetermined. PCR employed 60 Vbeta and 13 Jbeta primers. Here immunoSEQ multiplex PCR was the method, and the copy in TCRdb shows in-frame clones only, minus some. The sample lists tens of thousands of clones, almost 70% occurring once. These data come from a study of cytomegalovirus exposure and HLA in healthy donors. Study-level points and caveats: Reportedly, TCR beta sequences accurately predicted HLA-A and HLA-B alleles in most subjects. Later work found that TCR association rates differed between HLA loci; DRB1 had the most and HLA-C the fewest.

This sequence originates from a middle-aged man in good health and CMV-seropositive. Sequenced material: PBMCs.

CDR3 in amino acids: CASNADRLNTEAFF. The CDR3 DNA sequence: TGTGCCAGCAACGCGGACAGGTTGAACACTGAAGCTTTCTTT. The V call is TRBV2, the J call TRBJ1-1; 7 positions match TRBD1. Germline trimming cut 7 bases from V and 0 bases from J; bases unmatched to any gene: 5. CDR1 and CDR2 (germline): SNHLY, FYNNEI. The CDR3 sequence is 14 residues long.